The entry below gives a single T cell receptor (beta chain) sequence along with its context. The sample originates from a study of blood T cell repertoires in COVID-19. Looking at the study overall: Collection of acute and convalescent COVID-19 samples took place in the United States, Italy and Spain. T cells, B-cell-depleted T cells, or PBMCs provided the cDNA or gDNA that served as material.

Per the authors' pipeline: How many nucleated cells were present was estimated from reference gene primer amplification. Produced via immunoSEQ multiplex PCR; TCRdb's table is partial and in-frame only. That table is the source of V, J and clone size, and D and trimming were worked out from the DNA. Of under 300,000 clones listed, over 65% are singletons. Trimming cost V 4 bases and J 5 bases, with 12 bases left between them. CDR1 and CDR2 (germline): SGHRS, YFSETQ. The CDR3 loop spans 14 amino acids. Sequenced sample: peripheral blood. The genes are TRBV5-1 and TRBJ2-2; D is perhaps TRBD1 (5 bases). The sequence was collected from an elderly woman with acute or convalescent COVID-19. For the CDR3, the DNA is TGCGCCAGCAGCGAGACAGTATCTACCGGGGAGCTGTTTTTT. This translates into CASSETVSTGELFF.